What follows are 13 T cell receptor beta chains derived from one specimen sequenced in a study of tumor-infiltrating lymphocytes in primary liver carcinoma. TCR beta cDNA was prepared out of roughly 520 ng total RNA by means of a constant-region primer. Three nested multiplex PCR rounds, a slightly modified ARM-PCR, produced the libraries for TCR beta. Two initial PCR rounds of around 10 cycles each paired TRBV1-TRBV30 forward primers with a C-beta reverse primer. Each CDR3 protein gets one entry after TCRdb re-called the multiplex PCR reads with MiXCR. Here the sample spans about 110,000 distinct CDR3 sequences, approximately 80% being singletons. The tissue used was unsorted bulk material of about 19-33 mg. RNA and DNA were co-extracted from it with the AllPrep DNA/RNA mini kit. The sequenced sample was liver tumor tissue from sampling region 3. Regarding subset: tumor region T3, left-lateral pole. Receptors were obtained from a man aged 40-49 years with primary liver carcinoma and hepatitis B virus infection.

About this clonotype: Relative to the germline gene, one junction end is altered; a read error may explain this. The V gene is TRBV4-2, the J gene TRBJ2-5; D could derive from TRBD1 or TRBD2 (6 bases each). The length of the CDR3 is 15 residues. The germline gives CDR1 LGHNA, CDR2 YNFKEQ. DNA for the CDR3: TGTGCCAGCAGCCAGGGGGGCGTTATGGAGGAGACCCAGTATTTC. It translates to CASSQGGVMEETQYF.

On this clonotype itself: At one boundary the junction diverges from the germline segment, which might be a read error. The rearrangement joins TRBV29-1 to TRBJ1-2; possible D gene TRBD1, 6 bases. The CDR3 is made up of 14 amino acids. The germline V gene has CDR1 SQVTM and CDR2 ANQGSEA. CDR3 DNA sequence: TGTAGCGTCAAGTTTGGACAGTCGATCTATAGCTACATCTTC. Amino acid sequence: CSVKFGQSIYSYIF.

Points on this clonotype: Because the CDR3 is missing its conserved closing phenylalanine or tryptophan, this is likely a read error. This chain joins TRBV11-1 and TRBJ2-5, with 12 bases fitting TRBD2. Germline V CDR1 and CDR2: SGHAT, FQDESV (reference sequence). J lost 4 bases, V lost 11 bases, and 11 bases had no gene match. The CDR3 sequence is 15 residues long. The CDR3 DNA is TGTGCCGGCACCTTCACGGGACTAGCGGGAGAGACCCAGTACTTA. Protein sequence: CAGTFTGLAGETQYL.

This clonotype was seen a handful of times. Since a much larger clone is just one base distant, this may be a read error. The chain employs TRBV5-1 and TRBJ2-1; maybe TRBD2 (6 bases). CDR1 and CDR2 (germline): SGHRS, YFSETQ. The CDR3 sequence is 14 residues long. The CDR3 DNA reads as TGCGCCAGCAGCTTTTCGGGAGCGTACAATGAGCACTTCTTC. Protein product: CASSFSGAYNEHFF.

In regard to this clonotype: A read error may be the cause here, since a much bigger clone is one base away. This chain uses TRBV12-5 with TRBJ2-3, with D perhaps matching TRBD2 (6 bases). The CDR3 totals 15 residues. Per germline, CDR1 LGHNT and CDR2 FRNRAP. In DNA, the CDR3 is TGTGCTAGTGGTTTGCCCGGGGACTTCACAGATACGCAGTGTTTT. As protein: CASGLPGDFTDTQCF.

The chain links TRBV10-2 to TRBJ2-5; D ambiguous. V dropped 11 bases and J dropped 3 bases, with 22 bases sitting between them. The CDR3 extends over 15 amino acids. Germline CDR1 reads WSHSY; CDR2 reads SAAADI. CDR3 residues: CARTLRPAIEETQYF. CDR3 DNA: TGCGCCCGCACACTCAGGCCTGCCATAGAAGAGACCCAGTACTTC.

Points on this clonotype: This CDR3 fails to terminate in the conserved phenylalanine or tryptophan, so it likely reflects a read error. V usage is TRBV7-8 and J usage is TRBJ2-1; TRBD2 is a possible D gene (6 bases). This CDR3 has 14 amino acids. The germline V gene encodes CDR1 SGHVS and CDR2 FQNEAQ. CDR3 residues: CTSSPAGRGNEQFL. The DNA for the CDR3 is TGTACCAGCAGCCCAGCCGGCCGCGGGAACGAGCAGTTCTTA.

This clonotype came up a few times. Since a much larger clone is just one base distant, this may be a read error. The V gene is TRBV5-1, the J gene TRBJ2-1; D not certain. This CDR3 has 16 residues. The V gene's germline CDR1 is SGHRS and CDR2 YFSETQ. V was trimmed by 0 bases and J by 3 bases, leaving 13 bases between them. The CDR3 sequence: CASSLGNSSYYNEQFF. The CDR3 DNA reads TGCGCCAGCAGCTTGGGTAACAGCTCTTACTACAATGAGCAGTTCTTC. The variable domain in full, completed from reference TRBV5-1 and TRBJ2-1, reads KAGVTQTPRYLIKTRGQQVTLSCSPISGHRSVSWYQQTPGQGLQFLFEYFSETQRNKGNFPGRFSGRQFSNSRSEMNVSTLELGDSALYLCASSLGNSSYYNEQFFGPGTRLTVL.

Of note for this clonotype: The final CDR3 position lacks the conserved phenylalanine or tryptophan, pointing to a likely read error. The chain carries TRBV5-4 and TRBJ2-6; 9 bases fit TRBD1. This CDR3 is 17 amino acids long. The germline V gene has CDR1 SGHNT and CDR2 YYREEE (reference sequence). CDR3 sequence: CASSSTPGQGGPNVLTI. The CDR3 bases are TGTGCCAGCAGCTCAACACCGGGACAGGGTGGGCCCAACGTCCTGACTATC.

The rearrangement links TRBV5-6 to TRBJ2-2; a weak D match, TRBD2 (7 bases). The CDR3 has 13 residues. Trimming took 2 bases from V and 17 from J, leaving 19 bases between them. CDR1 is SGHDT and CDR2 is YYEEEE in the germline V gene. CDR3 protein: CASSFVNTGGLFF. For the CDR3, the DNA is TGTGCCAGCAGCTTCGTGAACACCGGGGGGCTATTTTTT.

As for this clonotype: Without the conserved terminal phenylalanine or tryptophan, this CDR3 likely stems from a read error. The V call is TRBV6-5, the J call TRBJ1-1; 8 positions match TRBD1. The CDR3 spans 16 residues. CDR1 is MNHEY, CDR2 SVGAGI, per germline. V lost 4 bases and J lost 6; bases outside the gene matches: 13. CDR3 in amino acids: CASSSFRGLREAEAFS. In nucleotides, the CDR3 is TGTGCCAGCAGTTCGTTCAGGGGGCTTAGGGAGGCTGAAGCTTTCTCT.

Points on this clonotype: The junction differs from germline at one of its ends, possibly a read error. This chain joins TRBV5-6 and TRBJ2-5, with D perhaps matching TRBD2 (5 bases). This CDR3 is 14 amino acids long. The germline V gene encodes CDR1 SGHDT and CDR2 YYEEEE. CDR3 region: CASNLEVSQETHYF. CDR3 in DNA: TGTGCCAGCAACTTGGAGGTTAGCCAAGAGACCCACTACTTC.

J is TRBJ2-7 and V is TRBV5-4, with 9 bases matching TRBD1. CDR3 size: 14 residues. Germline loops: CDR1 SGHNT, CDR2 YYREEE (reference sequence). V was pared by 7 bases and J by 5 bases, with 10 bases of the junction left unmatched. The DNA of the CDR3 is TGTGCCAGCCCAACCGGGACAGGGATCAACGAGCAGTACTTC. The encoded protein is CASPTGTGINEQYF.